This TCR beta chain derives from a study of OX40 agonist ivuxolimab in advanced cancers. In the study overall: Patients were treated with intravenous ivuxolimab, dosed at 0.01 to 10 mg/kg and infused every 2 weeks.

V lost 6 bases to trimming and J lost 6 bases, with 20 bases between them. This CDR3 spans 15 amino acids. Looked up from germline, CDR1 is MDHEN and CDR2 is SYDVKM. Patients had blood sampled at baseline and again on cycle 4 day 1 and cycle 7 day 1. Sequenced by immunoSEQ multiplex PCR; TCRdb stores in-frame clones only, minus some. The table shows 65,000 to 80,000 clones, with 82% occurring only once. The chain couples TRBV28 to TRBJ2-5; tentatively, D is TRBD1 or TRBD2 (5 bases each). This clonotype was sampled from an adult with an advanced solid tumor such as melanoma, head and neck, liver or kidney cancer. The sequenced sample was CD4+ or CD8+ T cells sorted from blood, obtained in a trial of the OX40 agonist ivuxolimab. The CDR3 bases are TGTGCCAGCAGCTCCCCCGGGACCCCGCCCAAGACCCAGTACTTC. It yields the protein CASSSPGTPPKTQYF.